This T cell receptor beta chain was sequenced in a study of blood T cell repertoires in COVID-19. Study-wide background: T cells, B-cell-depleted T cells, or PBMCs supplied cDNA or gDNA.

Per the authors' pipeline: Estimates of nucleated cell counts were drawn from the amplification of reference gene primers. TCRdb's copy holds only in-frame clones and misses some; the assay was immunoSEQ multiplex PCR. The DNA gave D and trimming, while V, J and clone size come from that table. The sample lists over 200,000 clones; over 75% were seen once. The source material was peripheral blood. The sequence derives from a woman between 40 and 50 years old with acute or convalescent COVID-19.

As DNA, the CDR3 is TGCGCCAGCAACTCAGAGGGACTAGCGGGGCAAGAGACCCAGTACTTC. Its protein is CASNSEGLAGQETQYF. The J gene is TRBJ2-5, the V gene TRBV5-1, with 13 bases aligning to TRBD2. The germline CDR1 and CDR2 sequences are SGHRS and YFSETQ. After removal of 6 bases from V and 2 bases from J, the junction contained 7 bases not matched to a gene. The CDR3 sequence is 16 residues long. Complete variable domain (other parts from reference TRBV5-1 and TRBJ2-5): KAGVTQTPRYLIKTRGQQVTLSCSPISGHRSVSWYQQTPGQGLQFLFEYFSETQRNKGNFPGRFSGRQFSNSRSEMNVSTLELGDSALYLCASNSEGLAGQETQYFGPGTRLLVL.